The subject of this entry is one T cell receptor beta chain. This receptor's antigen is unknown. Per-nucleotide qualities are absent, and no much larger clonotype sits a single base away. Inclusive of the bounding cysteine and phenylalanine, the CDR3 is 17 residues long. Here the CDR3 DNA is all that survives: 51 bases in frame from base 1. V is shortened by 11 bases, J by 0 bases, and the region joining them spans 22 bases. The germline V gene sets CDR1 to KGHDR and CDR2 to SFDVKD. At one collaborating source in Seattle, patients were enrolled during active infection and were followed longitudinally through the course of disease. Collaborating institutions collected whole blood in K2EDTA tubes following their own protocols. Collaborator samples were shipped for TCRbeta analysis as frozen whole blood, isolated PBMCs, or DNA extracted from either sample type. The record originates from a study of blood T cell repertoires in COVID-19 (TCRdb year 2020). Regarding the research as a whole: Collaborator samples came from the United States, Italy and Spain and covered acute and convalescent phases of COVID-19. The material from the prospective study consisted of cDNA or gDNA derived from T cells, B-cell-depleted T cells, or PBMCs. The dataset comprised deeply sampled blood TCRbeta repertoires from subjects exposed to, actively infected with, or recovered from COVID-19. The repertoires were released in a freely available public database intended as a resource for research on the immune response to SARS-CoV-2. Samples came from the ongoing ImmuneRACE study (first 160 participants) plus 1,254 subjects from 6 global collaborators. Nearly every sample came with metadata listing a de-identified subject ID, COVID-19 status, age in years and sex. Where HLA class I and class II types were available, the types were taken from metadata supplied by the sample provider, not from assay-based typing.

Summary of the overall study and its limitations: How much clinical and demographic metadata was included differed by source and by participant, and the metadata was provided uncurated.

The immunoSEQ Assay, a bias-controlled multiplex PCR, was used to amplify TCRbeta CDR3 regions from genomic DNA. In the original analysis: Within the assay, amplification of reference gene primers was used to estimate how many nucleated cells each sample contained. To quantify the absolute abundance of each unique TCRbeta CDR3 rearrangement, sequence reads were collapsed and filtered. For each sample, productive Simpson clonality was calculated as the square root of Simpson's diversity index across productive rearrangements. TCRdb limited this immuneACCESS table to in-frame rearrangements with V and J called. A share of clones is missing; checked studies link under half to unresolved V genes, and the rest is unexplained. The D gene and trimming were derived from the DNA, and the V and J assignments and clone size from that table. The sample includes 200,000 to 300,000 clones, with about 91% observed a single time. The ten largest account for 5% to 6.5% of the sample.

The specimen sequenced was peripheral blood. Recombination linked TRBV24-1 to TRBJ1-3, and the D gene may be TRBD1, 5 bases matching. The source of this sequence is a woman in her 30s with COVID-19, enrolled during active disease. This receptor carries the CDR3 CAIREKRWPLSGNTIYF. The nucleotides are TGTGCCATCAGGGAGAAGAGGTGGCCGCTCTCTGGAAACACCATATATTTT.